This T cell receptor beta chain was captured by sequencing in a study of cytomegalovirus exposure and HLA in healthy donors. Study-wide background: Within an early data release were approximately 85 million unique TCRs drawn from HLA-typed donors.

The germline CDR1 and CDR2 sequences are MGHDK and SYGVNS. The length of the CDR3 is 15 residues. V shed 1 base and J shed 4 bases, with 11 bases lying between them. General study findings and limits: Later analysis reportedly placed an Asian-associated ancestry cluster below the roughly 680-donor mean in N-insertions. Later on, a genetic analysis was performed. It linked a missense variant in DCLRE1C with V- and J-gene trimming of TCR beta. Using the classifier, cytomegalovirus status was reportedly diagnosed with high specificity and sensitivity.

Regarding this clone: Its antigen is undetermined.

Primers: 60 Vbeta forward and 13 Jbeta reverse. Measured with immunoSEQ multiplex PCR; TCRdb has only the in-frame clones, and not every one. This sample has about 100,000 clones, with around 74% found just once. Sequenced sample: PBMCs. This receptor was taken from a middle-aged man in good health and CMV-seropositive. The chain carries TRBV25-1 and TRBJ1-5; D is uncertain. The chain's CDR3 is CASSESTFLNQPQHF. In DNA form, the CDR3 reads TGTGCCAGCAGTGAATCGACATTCTTAAATCAGCCCCAGCATTTT.